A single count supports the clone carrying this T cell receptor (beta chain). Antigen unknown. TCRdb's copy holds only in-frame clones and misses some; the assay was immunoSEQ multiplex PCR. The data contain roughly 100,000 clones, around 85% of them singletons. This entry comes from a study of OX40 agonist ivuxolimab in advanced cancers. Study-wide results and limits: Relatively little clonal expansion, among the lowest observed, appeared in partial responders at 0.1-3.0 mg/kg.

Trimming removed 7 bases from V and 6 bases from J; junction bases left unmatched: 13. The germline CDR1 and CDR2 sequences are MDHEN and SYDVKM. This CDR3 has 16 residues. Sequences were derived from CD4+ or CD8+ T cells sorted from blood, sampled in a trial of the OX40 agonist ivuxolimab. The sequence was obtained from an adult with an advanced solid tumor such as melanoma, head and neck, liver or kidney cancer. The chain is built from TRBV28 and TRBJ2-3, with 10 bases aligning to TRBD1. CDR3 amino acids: CASMTSGQGPRDTQYF. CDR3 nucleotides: TGTGCCAGCATGACCTCGGGACAGGGGCCCCGGGATACGCAGTATTTT. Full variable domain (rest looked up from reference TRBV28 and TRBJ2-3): DVKVTQSSRYLVKRTGEKVFLECVQDMDHENMFWYRQDPGLGLRLIYFSYDVKMKEKGDIPEGYSVSREKKERFSLILESASTNQTSMYLCASMTSGQGPRDTQYFGPGTRLTVL.